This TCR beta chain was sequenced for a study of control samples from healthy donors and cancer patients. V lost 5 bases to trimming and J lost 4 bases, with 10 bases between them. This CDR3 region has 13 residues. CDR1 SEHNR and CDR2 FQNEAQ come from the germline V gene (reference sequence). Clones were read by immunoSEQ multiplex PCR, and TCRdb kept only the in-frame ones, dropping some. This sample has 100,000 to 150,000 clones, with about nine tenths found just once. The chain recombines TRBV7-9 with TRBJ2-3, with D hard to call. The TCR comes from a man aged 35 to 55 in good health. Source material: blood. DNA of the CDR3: TGTGCCAGCAGCACGAAGGGTCCAGATACGCAGTATTTT. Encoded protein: CASSTKGPDTQYF.